Here is one T cell receptor (beta chain) with its context. Its antigen remains unidentified. The record has no base qualities; no much larger clone is one base away. PBMCs were isolated by Ficoll-Paque density gradient centrifugation. Taken from cysteine to phenylalanine, the CDR3 has 18 residues. Only the CDR3 part of the read is kept: 54 bases, read in frame from the first base. The junction shows trimming of 3 bases on V and 0 bases on J, and the gene matches do not reach 8 bases of it. This specimen belongs to a study of T-cell memory formation after mild COVID-19 (dated by TCRdb to the early 2020s). Regarding the complete study: TCR sequence clusters from the two donors were found to be largely donor specific. In a couple of donors, T-cell clones that expanded and contracted after mild COVID-19 were followed by sequencing TCRalpha and TCRbeta repertoires longitudinally. The cohort comprised two young, previously healthy adult volunteers, one female and one male. Study-wide findings and limitations: Contracting CD4+ clones were found mainly in CM and EM memory subsets, while CD8+ clones were enriched in EMRA. Clones contracting from day 15 to 85 had balanced CD4/CD8 phenotypes, while a second wave expanding from day 15 to 37 was biased towards CD4+. Whether the second-wave clones peaking on day 37 were SARS-CoV-2 specific was not confirmed. Some responding clones were detected in pre-infection memory, which suggested that pre-existing cross-reactive memory T cells had joined the SARS-CoV-2 response. Only two mild cases were covered in the study, and larger cohorts including severe cases with pre-infection samples were considered necessary.

TCRdb lists the instrument as Illumina NovaSeq 6000. cDNA libraries for TCRalpha and TCRbeta were prepared by 5'RACE using constant-segment primers, with sample barcodes and unique molecular identifiers added. RNA was extracted from every sample with Trizol reagent. Library amplification was performed in two PCR steps, and a second sample barcode and Illumina TruSeq adapters were introduced in the second step. Sequencing of the libraries was done on an Illumina NovaSeq, producing 2 x 150 bp paired-end reads. The paper's processing steps were these. The reads were demultiplexed and collapsed into UMI-guided consensus sequences using migec v1.2.7. Using mixcr v2.1.11, UMI consensuses were aligned to TRA and TRB V and J templates and then assembled into clonotypes. A clonotype was counted as expanded or contracted only if both edgeR and NoisET called the change significant, with noise models trained on biological replicates. For edgeR calls, the thresholds were a false discovery rate-adjusted p below 0.01 and a log2 fold-change of 1. PCA with hierarchical clustering of max-normalized trajectories of the 1000 most abundant clonotypes was used as exploratory dynamics analysis. Separately sequenced CD4+ and CD8+ repertoires were used to assign a CD4 or CD8 phenotype to each responding clone. The public reads were run again by TCRdb, first through fastp at Q25 and then through MiXCR, and only productive beta chains were kept. Duplicate CDR3 protein sequences are folded into a single record with the most common DNA and genes. What appears here as the V and J calls and clone size reflects TCRdb's work, not the paper's. Recorded for this sample are about 430,000 distinct CDR3 sequences; approximately 25% of them occurred a single time. The ten largest clones add up to around 8.1% of the sample.

Input material: PBMCs or a T cell subset sorted from them (not recorded which). Recombination connected TRBV12-3 or TRBV12-4 to TRBJ1-5, with 10 junctional bases fitting TRBD1. This receptor was taken from an adult woman who had mild COVID-19 (a few samples of this study predate the infection). The sample titles of this study are shuffled in the database, so cell type and time point are left out; the donor was told from shared clones. The DNA reads as follows: TGTGCCAGCAGTTTGGGGGGACAGGGGACCCTTAGCAATCAGCCCCAGCATTTT. It codes for CASSLGGQGTLSNQPQHF.